Listed below are T cell receptor beta chains from one sample, sequenced in a study of blood T cell repertoires in COVID-19. Here immunoSEQ multiplex PCR was the method, and the copy in TCRdb shows in-frame clones only, minus some. The sample yields under 400,000 clones, around 87% seen once. Sample: peripheral blood. All receptors come from a woman in her thirties with COVID-19, enrolled during active disease. The CDR3 runs from the conserved cysteine through the conserved F or W. Each record gives: J gene, V gene, CDR3 protein.

>TRBJ2-1|TRBV5-1
CASRPTSGANNEQFF
>TRBJ1-2|TRBV6-5
CASSYGQGATGYTF
>TRBJ2-3|TRBV9
CASNKGFSTDTQYF
>TRBJ2-2|TRBV4-3
CASSQGWGGRVGTGELFF
>TRBJ2-1|TRBV3-1/TRBV3-2
CASSQDPQREGGEQFF
>TRBJ2-4|TRBV19
CASSIQGAGKNIQYF
>TRBJ1-1|TRBV6-5
CASSPSRQGNTEAFF
>TRBJ2-7|TRBV6-4
CASSEYEAGGLYEQYF
>TRBJ2-1|TRBV5-1
CASSFGLAGYNEQFF
>TRBJ1-4|TRBV29-1
CSGRQGEKLFF
>TRBJ2-3|TRBV5-1
CASSLDRGPDTQYF
>TRBJ2-7|TRBV5-4
CASSLWDINPYEQYF
>TRBJ2-7|TRBV4-3
CASSQARGRAYEQYF
>TRBJ2-5|TRBV20-1
CSASGLAGDGETQYF
>TRBJ2-5|TRBV19
CASSGTSGYQETQYF
>TRBJ2-7|TRBV7-9
CASSSTGDPYEQYF
>TRBJ2-2|TRBV20-1
CSASTGGADGELFF
>TRBJ2-4|TRBV5-1
CASSDGQGGKNIQYF
>TRBJ1-4|TRBV28
CASSLVGQGGEKLFF
>TRBJ2-1|TRBV6-2/TRBV6-3
CASSYQTGTSGRIYNEQFF
>TRBJ2-1|TRBV5-1
CASRIEPSYNEQFF
>TRBJ2-7|TRBV10-1
CASSGTSVYEQYF
>TRBJ1-6|TRBV6-5
CASSYTTEYNSPLHF
>TRBJ1-2|TRBV4-1
CASSQAGQGYYGYTF
>TRBJ2-2|TRBV4-1
CASSPGQGFTGELFF
>TRBJ1-5|TRBV27
CASGRWGLNQPQHF
>TRBJ2-3|TRBV29-1
CSARRVDTQYF
>TRBJ1-4|TRBV19
CASSSTTGTGFSTNEKLFF
>TRBJ2-3|TRBV28
CASSFWRTDTQYF